A selection of T cell receptor beta chains follows, all from one sample in a study of beta chain features in type 1 diabetes. Here immunoSEQ multiplex PCR was the method, and the copy in TCRdb shows in-frame clones only, minus some. The sample shows a few hundred thousand clones, around 16% of them seen only once. The sequenced material came from naive CD4+ T cells from blood. All receptors derive from a woman aged 18-29 years in good health. The CDR3 runs from the conserved cysteine through the conserved F or W. The D gene is left open where the match is weak. The listing skips clone size in some rows; elsewhere it reads once, few, many or a size class.

CASSSTTGDNEQFF,TGTGCCAGCAGCTCAACGACAGGGGACAATGAGCAGTTCTTC,TRBV11-3,NA,TRBJ2-1,TRBD1
CASSLISGQLRNNEQFF,TGTGCCAGCAGCTTAATAAGTGGTCAGCTCAGGAACAATGAGCAGTTCTTC,TRBV7-9,few,TRBJ2-1,NA
CSVVRQANTGELFF,TGCAGCGTTGTAAGGCAGGCGAACACCGGGGAGCTGTTTTTT,TRBV29-1,NA,TRBJ2-2,NA
CASSLSWETEQFF,TGTGCCAGCAGCTTAAGTTGGGAGACTGAGCAGTTCTTC,TRBV5-4,NA,TRBJ2-1,NA
CASRVGLSYEQYF,TGTGCCAGCAGGGTGGGCCTATCCTACGAGCAGTACTTC,TRBV21-1,NA,TRBJ2-7,NA
CASSARQGATSYEQYF,TGTGCCAGCAGTGCCAGACAGGGGGCCACCTCCTACGAGCAGTACTTC,TRBV6-1,NA,TRBJ2-7,TRBD1
CASSLLQGEAFF,TGTGCCAGCAGCTTATTACAGGGTGAAGCTTTCTTT,TRBV7-9,NA,TRBJ1-1,NA
CASSYEDRGKLFF,TGTGCCAGCAGTTACGAGGACCGGGGAAAACTGTTTTTT,TRBV6-5,few,TRBJ1-4,NA
CASSLRQETQYF,TGTGCCAGCAGTCTACGCCAAGAGACCCAGTACTTC,TRBV25-1,few,TRBJ2-5,NA
CASSLDGNQPQHF,TGCGCCAGCAGCTTGGACGGGAATCAGCCCCAGCATTTT,TRBV5-1,NA,TRBJ1-5,NA
CASSRSGSPNNEQFF,TGTGCCAGCAGTCGTAGCGGGAGTCCAAACAATGAGCAGTTCTTC,TRBV6-5,NA,TRBJ2-1,TRBD2
CASSQSRGRSYTGELFF,TGTGCCAGCAGCCAGAGTCGAGGGCGATCGTACACCGGGGAGCTGTTTTTT,TRBV9,few,TRBJ2-2,NA
CASSPVRTDTQYF,TGTGCCAGCTCACCCGTTAGAACAGATACGCAGTATTTT,TRBV18,NA,TRBJ2-3,NA
CASSQRFPSDHYEQYF,TGTGCCAGCAGCCAAAGATTCCCTAGCGATCACTACGAGCAGTACTTC,TRBV2,NA,TRBJ2-7,NA
CASSFGGSNEQFF,TGTGCTAGCAGCTTCGGGGGTAGCAATGAGCAGTTCTTC,TRBV7-7,few,TRBJ2-1,NA
CATSPTGFQPQHF,TGTGCCACCAGCCCGACAGGGTTTCAGCCCCAGCATTTT,TRBV15,NA,TRBJ1-5,TRBD1
CASGTVGYEQYF,TGTGCCAGCGGGACAGTCGGCTACGAGCAGTACTTC,TRBV28,few,TRBJ2-7,TRBD1
CASSHYSAQETQYF,TGCGCCAGCAGCCACTATAGCGCCCAAGAGACCCAGTACTTC,TRBV5-1,NA,TRBJ2-5,NA
CASSPPGQGEKLFF,TGTGCCAGCTCACCTCCGGGACAGGGCGAAAAACTGTTTTTT,TRBV18,NA,TRBJ1-4,TRBD1
CASSLDRGPAFF,TGCGCCAGCAGCTTAGACAGGGGACCCGCTTTCTTT,TRBV5-1,NA,TRBJ1-1,TRBD1
CASSYREAEAFF,TGTGCCAGCAGCTACAGGGAAGCTGAAGCTTTCTTT,TRBV11-1,NA,TRBJ1-1,NA
CASSVDVGASSYNEQFF,TGTGCCAGCAGCGTAGACGTGGGAGCCAGCTCCTACAATGAGCAGTTCTTC,TRBV9,few,TRBJ2-1,NA
CASSQETDRLISGYTF,TGCGCCAGCAGCCAAGAAACGGACAGGCTTATCTCCGGCTACACCTTC,TRBV4-3,few,TRBJ1-2,TRBD1
CASSLGRTGASYNEQFF,TGTGCCAGCAGCTTGGGCCGGACAGGGGCCTCCTACAATGAGCAGTTCTTC,TRBV5-4,few,TRBJ2-1,TRBD1
CASSLWPSVYEQYF,TGTGCCAGCAGCCTTTGGCCATCCGTATACGAGCAGTACTTC,TRBV7-9,NA,TRBJ2-7,NA
CASSSRGQAVYGYTF,TGTGCCAGCAGCTCTCGAGGGCAGGCCGTCTATGGCTACACCTTC,TRBV13,NA,TRBJ1-2,NA
CASSPLGLAGSGSYNEQFF,TGTGCCAGCTCACCACTCGGACTAGCGGGATCGGGGTCCTACAATGAGCAGTTCTTC,TRBV18,few,TRBJ2-1,TRBD2
CASSVQGARNTIYF,TGTGCCAGCAGTGTACAGGGGGCGCGTAACACCATATATTTT,TRBV25-1,few,TRBJ1-3,TRBD1
CASSQDNGGLPFFF,TGCGCCAGCAGCCAAGATAATGGTGGCTTACCCTTTTTCTTC,TRBV4-1,few,TRBJ2-1,NA
CASSGRSYGYTF,TGTGCCAGCAGCGGTAGAAGTTATGGCTACACCTTC,TRBV9,NA,TRBJ1-2,NA
CASSLEGAGANVLTF,TGTGCCAGCAGTTTAGAGGGCGCTGGGGCCAACGTCCTGACTTTC,TRBV28,NA,TRBJ2-6,NA
CASSQHASGRASREQYF,TGCGCCAGCAGCCAACATGCTAGCGGGAGGGCCTCGCGGGAGCAGTACTTC,TRBV4-3,NA,TRBJ2-7,TRBD2
CSVYRGSWETQYF,TGCAGCGTCTACAGGGGCTCGTGGGAGACCCAGTACTTC,TRBV29-1,few,TRBJ2-5,TRBD1
CASSLEGLRNQPQHF,TGTGCCAGCAGTTTGGAGGGGCTGCGCAATCAGCCCCAGCATTTT,TRBV27,few,TRBJ1-5,NA
CASSPGLADYNEQFF,TGTGCCAGCAGCCCCGGACTAGCGGATTACAATGAGCAGTTCTTC,TRBV5-4,NA,TRBJ2-1,TRBD2
CASSLPGSGDEQYF,TGCGCCAGCAGCTTGCCAGGCAGTGGCGACGAGCAGTACTTC,TRBV5-1,few,TRBJ2-7,NA
CASSERSAEDTGELFF,TGTGCCAGCAGCGAGAGGTCGGCGGAGGACACCGGGGAGCTGTTTTTT,TRBV11-2,few,TRBJ2-2,NA
CSVSPLGATPYEQYF,TGCAGCGTTTCCCCGTTGGGGGCAACCCCCTACGAGCAGTACTTC,TRBV29-1,few,TRBJ2-7,NA
CASSPDREGETQYF,TGCGCCAGCAGCCCGGACAGGGAGGGCGAGACCCAGTACTTC,TRBV5-1,NA,TRBJ2-5,NA
CSTSQGYGNQPQHF,TGCAGCACTTCACAGGGGTACGGCAATCAGCCCCAGCATTTT,TRBV29-1,NA,TRBJ1-5,TRBD1
CASSLGAAGYEQYF,TGTGCCAGCAGTTTAGGGGCGGCGGGGTACGAGCAGTACTTC,TRBV28,few,TRBJ2-7,NA
CSVAQGYNTDTQYF,TGCAGCGTTGCTCAGGGGTATAACACAGATACGCAGTATTTT,TRBV29-1,few,TRBJ2-3,NA
CATKLTGNTEAFF,TGTGCCACCAAACTGACGGGGAACACTGAAGCTTTCTTT,TRBV15,few,TRBJ1-1,NA
CASRGHARPQHF,TGTGCCAGCAGGGGCCACGCACGGCCCCAGCATTTT,TRBV21-1,few,TRBJ1-5,NA
CAISERDNEQFF,TGTGCCATCAGTGAAAGAGACAATGAGCAGTTCTTC,TRBV10-3,few,TRBJ2-1,NA
CASSFSGVERGGYTF,TGCGCCAGCAGCTTCTCAGGTGTGGAACGGGGTGGCTACACCTTC,TRBV5-1,few,TRBJ1-2,NA